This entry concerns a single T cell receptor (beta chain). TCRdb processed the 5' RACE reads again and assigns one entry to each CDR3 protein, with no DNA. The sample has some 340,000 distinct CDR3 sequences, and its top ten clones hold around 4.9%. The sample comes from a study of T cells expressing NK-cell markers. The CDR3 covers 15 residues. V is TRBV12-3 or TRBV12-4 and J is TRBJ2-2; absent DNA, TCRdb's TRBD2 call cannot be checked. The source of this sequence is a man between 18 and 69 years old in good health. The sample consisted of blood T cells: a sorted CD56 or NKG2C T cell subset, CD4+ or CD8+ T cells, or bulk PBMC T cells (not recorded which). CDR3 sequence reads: CASRTWDYQTGELFF.